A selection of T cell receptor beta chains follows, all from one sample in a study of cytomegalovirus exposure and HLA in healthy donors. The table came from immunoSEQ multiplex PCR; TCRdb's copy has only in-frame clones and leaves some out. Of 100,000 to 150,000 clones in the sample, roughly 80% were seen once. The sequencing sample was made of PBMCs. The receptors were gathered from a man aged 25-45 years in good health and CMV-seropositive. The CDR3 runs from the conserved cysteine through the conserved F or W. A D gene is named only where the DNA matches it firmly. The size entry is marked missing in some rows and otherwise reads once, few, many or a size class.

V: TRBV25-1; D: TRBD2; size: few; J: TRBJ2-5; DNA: TGTGCCAGCAGGGGGGACTACCCGGTGGACCAGTACTTC; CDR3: CASRGDYPVDQYF
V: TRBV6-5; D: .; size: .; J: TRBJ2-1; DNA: TGTGCCAGCAGGACCCCCAATGTACAGGGAGAGCAGTTCTTC; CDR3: CASRTPNVQGEQFF
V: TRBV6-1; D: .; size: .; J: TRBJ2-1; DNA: TGTGCCAGCAGTGAAATTCCGGGGGGCGGTAATGAGCAGTTCTTC; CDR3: CASSEIPGGGNEQFF
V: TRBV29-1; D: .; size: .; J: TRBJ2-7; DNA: TGCAGCGTCAAAGGGGCCGCCTCCTACGAGCAGTACTTC; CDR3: CSVKGAASYEQYF
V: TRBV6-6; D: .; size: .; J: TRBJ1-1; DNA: TGTGCCAGCAGTCGACCGGGGAGGACTGAAGCTTTCTTT; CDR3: CASSRPGRTEAFF
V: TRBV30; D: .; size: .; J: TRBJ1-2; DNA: TGTGCCTGGAGGGGGGCGTCAGGTGGCTACACCTTC; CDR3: CAWRGASGGYTF
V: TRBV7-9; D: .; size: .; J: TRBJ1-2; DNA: TGTGCCAGCAGCTCAAGACAGGTTAACTATGGCTACACCTTC; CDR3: CASSSRQVNYGYTF
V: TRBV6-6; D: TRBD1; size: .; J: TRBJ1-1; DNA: TGTGCCAGCAACGAACAGGGGAGGACTGAAGCTTTCTTT; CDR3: CASNEQGRTEAFF
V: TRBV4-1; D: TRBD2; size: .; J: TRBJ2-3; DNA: TGCGCCAGTCGACTAGCGGACACAGATACGCAGTATTTT; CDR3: CASRLADTDTQYF
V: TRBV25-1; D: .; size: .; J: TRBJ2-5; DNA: TGTGCCAGCAGTGCTCTCGGGATCGACCAAGAGACCCAGTACTTC; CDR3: CASSALGIDQETQYF
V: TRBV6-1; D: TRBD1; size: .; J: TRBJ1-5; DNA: TGTGCCAGTCAGGAAGGGACAGGGACAGGGCAGCCCCAGCATTTT; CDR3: CASQEGTGTGQPQHF
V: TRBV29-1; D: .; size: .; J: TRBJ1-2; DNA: TGCAGCGCCGAGGGGCAGGGAGGGAATTATGGCTACACCTTC; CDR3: CSAEGQGGNYGYTF
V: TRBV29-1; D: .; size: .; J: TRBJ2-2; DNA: TGCAGCGTTGAGCGAGGGACCGGGGAGCTGTTTTTT; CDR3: CSVERGTGELFF
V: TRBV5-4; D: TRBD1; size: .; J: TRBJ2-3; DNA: TGTGCCAGCAGCGGGCGGACAGGGGGCAGCACAGATACGCAGTATTTT; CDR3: CASSGRTGGSTDTQYF
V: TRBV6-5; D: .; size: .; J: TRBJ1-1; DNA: TGTGCCAGCAGTTCACCGGGCCGGGGGAACACTGAAGCTTTCTTT; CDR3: CASSSPGRGNTEAFF
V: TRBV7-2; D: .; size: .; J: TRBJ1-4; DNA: TGTGCCAGCAGCAAGAGTACGGGTGGAAATGAAAAACTGTTTTTT; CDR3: CASSKSTGGNEKLFF
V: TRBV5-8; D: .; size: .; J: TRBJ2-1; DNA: TGTGCCAGCAGCTTGCGGAGGGACGCCATCTACAATGAGCAGTTCTTC; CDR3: CASSLRRDAIYNEQFF
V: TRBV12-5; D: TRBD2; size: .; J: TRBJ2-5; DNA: TGTGCTAGTGGTCCTTCCCGACGCCACGGGACTAGCGGGGACGTAGCTGTGGAGACCCAGTACTTC; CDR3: CASGPSRRHGTSGDVAVETQYF
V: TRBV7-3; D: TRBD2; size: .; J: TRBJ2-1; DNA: TGTGCCAGCAGCCGACTAGCGGGGGAGGATGAGCAGTTCTTC; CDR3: CASSRLAGEDEQFF
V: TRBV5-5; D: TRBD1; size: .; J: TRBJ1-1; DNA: TGTGCCAGCAGCCCCGAAACGGACAGGCGAGAAGCTTTCTTT; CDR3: CASSPETDRREAFF
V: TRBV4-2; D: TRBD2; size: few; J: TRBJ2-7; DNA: TGTGCCAGCAGCCGACCGGGGGGATACGAGCAGTACTTC; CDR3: CASSRPGGYEQYF
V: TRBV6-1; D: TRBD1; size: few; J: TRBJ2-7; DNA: TGTGCCAGCAGAGAAACAGGGGCCCCGAATTCCTACGAGCAGTACTTC; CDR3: CASRETGAPNSYEQYF
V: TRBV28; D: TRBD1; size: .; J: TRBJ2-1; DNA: TGTGCCAGCAGTAGCCAGGGGGCTGAGCAGTTCTTC; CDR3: CASSSQGAEQFF
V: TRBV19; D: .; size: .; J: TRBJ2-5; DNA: TGTGCCAGTAGTAACCTTTACCAGGGTCTTCAAGAGACCCAGTACTTC; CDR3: CASSNLYQGLQETQYF
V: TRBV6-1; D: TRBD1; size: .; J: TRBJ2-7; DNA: TGTGCCAGCAGTGTCGACAGGGGATCGGGCGAGCAGTACTTC; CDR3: CASSVDRGSGEQYF
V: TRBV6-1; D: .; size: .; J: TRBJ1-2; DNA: TGTGCCAGCAGTGAGTTCGGGAGCCCCTTTGGCTACACCTTC; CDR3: CASSEFGSPFGYTF
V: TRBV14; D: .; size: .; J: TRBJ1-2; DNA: TGTGCCAGCAGCCTAGGCCCTAGGACAGAAATACTTTATGGCTACACCTTC; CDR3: CASSLGPRTEILYGYTF
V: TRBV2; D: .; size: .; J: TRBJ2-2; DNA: TGTGCCAGCGCATACGAGGCCAGGGTCACCGGGGAGCTGTTTTTT; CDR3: CASAYEARVTGELFF
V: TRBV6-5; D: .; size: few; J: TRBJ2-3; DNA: TGTGCCAGCAGTTACTCGAGCGCAGATACGCAGTATTTT; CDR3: CASSYSSADTQYF
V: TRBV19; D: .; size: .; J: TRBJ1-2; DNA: TGTGCCAGTAGTATTGGACTTTCTCGTTCCACTGGGGGCTACACCTTC; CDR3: CASSIGLSRSTGGYTF
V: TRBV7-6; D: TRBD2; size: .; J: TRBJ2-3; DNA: TGTGCCAGCAGCTTAGCCGGGGGGGCAGGAGATACGCAGTATTTT; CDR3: CASSLAGGAGDTQYF
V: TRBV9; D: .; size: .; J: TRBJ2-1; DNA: TGTGCCAGCAGCCCATCTCGCGGTGCATACAATGAGCAGTTCTTC; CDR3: CASSPSRGAYNEQFF
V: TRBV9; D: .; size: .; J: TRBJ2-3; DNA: TGTGCCAGCAGCGTAGAAGGTGGCGGGGGCTACACAGATACGCAGTATTTT; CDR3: CASSVEGGGGYTDTQYF
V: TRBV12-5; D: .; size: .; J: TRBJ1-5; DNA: TGTGCTAGTGGTTTGGTACTCGGAGGGTCCAATCAGCCCCAGCATTTT; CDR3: CASGLVLGGSNQPQHF
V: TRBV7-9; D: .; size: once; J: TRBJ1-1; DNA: TGTGCCAGCAGCTTTAGTCACACTGAAGCTTTCTTT; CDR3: CASSFSHTEAFF
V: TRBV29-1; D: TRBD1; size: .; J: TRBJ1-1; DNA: TGCAGCGTTATAGGGGGCGGGTGGCCTGAAGCTTTCTTT; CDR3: CSVIGGGWPEAFF
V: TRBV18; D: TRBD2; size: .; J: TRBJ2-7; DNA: TGTGCCAGCTCACCCCGTGGGACTAGCGGGGCCGAGCAGTACTTC; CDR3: CASSPRGTSGAEQYF
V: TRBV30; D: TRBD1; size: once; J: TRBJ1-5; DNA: TGTGCCTGGAGTCGGGACAGAAACGATCAGCCCCAGCATTTT; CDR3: CAWSRDRNDQPQHF
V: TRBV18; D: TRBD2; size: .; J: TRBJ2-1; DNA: TGTGCCAGCTCACCTGTAGCGGGGGAATACAATGAGCAGTTCTTC; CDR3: CASSPVAGEYNEQFF
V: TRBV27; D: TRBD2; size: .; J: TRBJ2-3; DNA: TGTGCCAGCAGTTTTACTAGCGCGGCGCGGTATTTT; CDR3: CASSFTSAARYF
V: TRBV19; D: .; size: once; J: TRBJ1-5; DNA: TGTGCCAGTAGGAGGGAACAAGTCAGTCAGCCCCAGCATTTT; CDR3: CASRREQVSQPQHF
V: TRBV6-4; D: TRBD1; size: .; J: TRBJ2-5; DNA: TGTGCCAGGGCTAACCGGGACAGGGCGACCCAAGAGACCCAGTACTTC; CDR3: CARANRDRATQETQYF
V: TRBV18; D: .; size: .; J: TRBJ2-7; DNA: TGTGCCAGCTCACCTCTTCCCCCGAAAGGGGACTCCCTCTACGAGCAGTACTTC; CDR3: CASSPLPPKGDSLYEQYF
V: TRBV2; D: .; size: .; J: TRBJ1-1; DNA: TGTGCCAGCAAGGGGGTTAGGAACACTGAAGCTTTCTTT; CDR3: CASKGVRNTEAFF
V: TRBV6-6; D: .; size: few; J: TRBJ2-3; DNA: TGTGCCAGCTCGAATCGGGGACTGCGCACAGATACGCAGTATTTT; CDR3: CASSNRGLRTDTQYF
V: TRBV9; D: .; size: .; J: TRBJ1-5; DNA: TGTGCCAGCAGCGTGAACAGGGAAGATCAGCCCCAGCATTTT; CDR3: CASSVNREDQPQHF
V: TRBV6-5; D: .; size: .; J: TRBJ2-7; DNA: TGTGCCAGCAGTTACCACAGGGCGCCCTACGAGCAGTACTTC; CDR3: CASSYHRAPYEQYF
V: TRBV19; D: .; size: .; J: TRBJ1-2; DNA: TGTGCCAGTACCCCTACAGGGAGCCCCTATGGCTACACCTTC; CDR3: CASTPTGSPYGYTF
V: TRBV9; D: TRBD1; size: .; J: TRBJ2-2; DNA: TGTGCCAGCAGCAGTCCCGGGACAGGGTACACCGGGGAGCTGTTTTTT; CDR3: CASSSPGTGYTGELFF
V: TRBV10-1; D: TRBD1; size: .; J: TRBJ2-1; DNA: TGCGCCAGCAGTCAACGGGACAGCACCTTCTCCTACAATGAGCAGTTCTTC; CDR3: CASSQRDSTFSYNEQFF